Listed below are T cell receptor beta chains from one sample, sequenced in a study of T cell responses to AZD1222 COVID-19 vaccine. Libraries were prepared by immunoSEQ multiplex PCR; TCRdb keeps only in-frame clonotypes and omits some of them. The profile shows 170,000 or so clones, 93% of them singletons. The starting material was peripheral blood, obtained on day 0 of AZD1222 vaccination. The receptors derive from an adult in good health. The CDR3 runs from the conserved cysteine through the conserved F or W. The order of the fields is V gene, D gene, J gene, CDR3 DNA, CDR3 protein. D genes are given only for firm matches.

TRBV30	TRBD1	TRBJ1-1	TGTGCCTGGAGTACGGACAGGTGGAACACTGAAGCTTTCTTT	CAWSTDRWNTEAFF
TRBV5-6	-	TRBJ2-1	TGTGCCAGCAGCTTAGATAAGGGGTACGATGAGCAGTTCTTC	CASSLDKGYDEQFF
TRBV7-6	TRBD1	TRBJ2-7	TGTGCCAGCAGCTTCACAGGGGGGAGCTCCTACGAGCAGTACTTC	CASSFTGGSSYEQYF
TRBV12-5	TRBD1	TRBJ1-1	TGTGCTAGTGGTTGGGACAGGGTGAACACTGAAGCTTTCTTT	CASGWDRVNTEAFF
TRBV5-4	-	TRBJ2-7	TGTGCCAGCACCTTAGGAGGCGGAATTAGCTCCTACGAGCAGTACTTC	CASTLGGGISSYEQYF
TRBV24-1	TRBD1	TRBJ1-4	TGTGCCACCAACTCGGACAGGACTAATGAAAAACTGTTTTTT	CATNSDRTNEKLFF
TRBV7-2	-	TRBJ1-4	TGTGCCAGCAGCTTAGTTGCAGGGTCTAATGAAAAACTGTTTTTT	CASSLVAGSNEKLFF
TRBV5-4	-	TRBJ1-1	TGTGCCAGCGGCAGGGATATGAACACTGAAGCTTTCTTT	CASGRDMNTEAFF
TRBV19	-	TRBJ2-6	TGTGCCAGTAGTATAGATCTGGTCTTACGGGCAGACGCCCTTTCCGGGGCCAACGTCCTGACTTTC	CASSIDLVLRADALSGANVLTF
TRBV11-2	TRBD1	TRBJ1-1	TGTGCCAGCAGGGGGACTAGGGGGCGCCCCGGATTGAACACTGAAGCTTTCTTT	CASRGTRGRPGLNTEAFF
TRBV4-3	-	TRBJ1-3	TGCGCCAGCAGCCAAGATCGGGTGGACACCATATATTTT	CASSQDRVDTIYF